This TCR beta chain was documented in a study of shared clonotypes between healthy human individuals. Method: immunoSEQ multiplex PCR; TCRdb's copy keeps in-frame clones and lacks some. The data contain around 700,000 clones, around 72% of them singletons. The donors, healthy adults who were HIV-negative, had experienced no recent acute infections or vaccinations. After removal of 2 bases from V and 7 bases from J, the junction contained 10 bases not matched to a gene. This CDR3 comprises 16 residues. Germline lookup yields CDR1 SGHNT and CDR2 YYREEE (reference sequence). The rearrangement uses TRBV5-4 and TRBJ2-1; TRBD2 agrees at 9 bases. The receptor comes from a woman younger than 45 in good health. The specimen sequenced was memory CD4+ T cells sorted from blood. The subset here: CD45RA-negative fraction. The CDR3 sequence: CASSFGGGRGKNEQFF. The DNA for the CDR3 is TGTGCCAGCAGCTTTGGAGGCGGGAGGGGTAAGAATGAGCAGTTCTTC. The variable domain in full, with the rest retrieved from reference TRBV5-4 and TRBJ2-1, is ETGVTQSPTHLIKTRGQQVTLRCSSQSGHNTVSWYQQALGQGPQFIFQYYREEENGRGNFPPRFSGLQFPNYSSELNVNALELDDSALYLCASSFGGGRGKNEQFFGPGTRLTVL.